Presented here are 5 T cell receptor beta chains from one specimen sequenced in a study of T cell clonality in common variable immunodeficiency. Profiling relied on immunoSEQ multiplex PCR, and the TCRdb table lists in-frame clones only, not all of them. The sample shows around 45,000 clones, no singletons; the ten largest hold approximately 6.2%. Sequenced material: peripheral blood mononuclear cells. The origin of the receptors is a person aged 18-69 years in good health.

This clone was counted ten times or more. Sequencing ends 3 residues short of the CDR3 end; the germline J gene provides the rest. The gene calls are TRBV7-9 and TRBJ1-2; D remains ambiguous. Germline CDR1 SEHNR, CDR2 FQNEAQ (reference sequence). The CDR3 length is 13 residues. The CDR3 region is CASSLTGWWGYTF. The DNA read from the CDR3 is TGTGCCAGCAGCTTAACGGGGTGGTGGGGC.

This clone was recorded at least ten times. The read terminates 3 residues before the CDR3 end, so the remaining end is supplied by the germline J gene. The J gene is TRBJ2-1, the V gene TRBV20-1, with 7 bases lining up with TRBD1. Germline lookup yields CDR1 DFQATT and CDR2 SNEGSKA (reference sequence). The CDR3 totals 15 residues. Trimming at V came to 0 bases and at J to 7 bases, leaving 9 bases not matched to a gene. The DNA read from the CDR3 is TGCAGTGCTAGAGATCGAACAGGGGTTGGGAATGAG. Its protein is CSARDRTGVGNE. The entire CDR3 is CSARDRTGVGNEQFF.

This clone was counted ten times or more. The CDR3 end is not reached by the read, which stops 3 residues before it; the germline J gene fills it in. This chain connects TRBV2 to TRBJ2-1; D remains unclear. CDR3 size: 11 residues. Germline V lookup: CDR1 SNHLY, CDR2 FYNNEI. Between the trimmed V and J ends, which lost 7 bases and 7 bases, there was a span of 8 bases. The CDR3 loop is CASITWNEQFF. The covered CDR3 bases are TGTGCCAGCATAACTTGGAATGAG.

This clone was picked up many times. Read coverage stops 3 residues before the CDR3 terminus; the germline J gene supplies the remainder. The genes are TRBV5-1 and TRBJ1-2; possible D gene TRBD1, 6 bases. The CDR3 loop spans 14 amino acids. Germline values: CDR1 SGHRS, CDR2 YFSETQ. Trimming took 3 bases from V and 1 from J, leaving 10 bases between them. The CDR3: CASSWDNNNYGYTF. The part of the CDR3 DNA that was read is TGCGCCAGCAGCTGGGACAACAATAACTATGGC.

This clone was seen at least ten times. The sequenced fragment ends 3 residues before the CDR3 boundary, so the rest is inferred from the germline J gene. The chain has TRBV5-6 and TRBJ2-5, with 7 bases aligning to TRBD1. J lost 2 bases, V lost 2 bases, and 6 bases had no gene match. This CDR3 spans 15 amino acids. Germline-derived CDR1 and CDR2 are SGHDT and YYEEEE. Incomplete CDR3 DNA: TGTGCCAGCAGCTTCATGACAGGGAGTCAAGAGACC. Residues: CASSFMTGSQET. The CDR3 in full is CASSFMTGSQETQYF. Based on the CDR3 plus reference TRBV5-6 and TRBJ2-5, the full variable domain is DAGVTQSPTHLIKTRGQQVTLRCSPKSGHDTVSWYQQALGQGPQFIFQYYEEEERQRGNFPDRFSGHQFPNYSSELNVNALLLGDSALYLCASSFMTGSQETQYFGPGTRLLVL.